This TCR beta chain was found in a study of blood T cell repertoires in COVID-19. In the study overall: Sources were T cells, B-cell-depleted T cells, or PBMCs; the material itself was cDNA or gDNA.

Methods used by the authors: Nucleated cell number was recorded as an estimate derived from reference gene primer amplification. Using immunoSEQ multiplex PCR, the repertoire was profiled, and TCRdb retains in-frame clones only, with some absent. V, J and clone size reflect that table, while D and trimming were determined from the DNA. The repertoire includes fewer than 200,000 clones, roughly three quarters of them detected once, and approximately 8.6% sits in the top ten. This receptor was obtained from a woman between 45 and 60 years old with active or convalescent COVID-19. Source material: peripheral blood.

The CDR3 coding sequence is TGTGCCTGGAGTGTAGGGGATGCCACTGAAGCTTTCTTT. Its protein product is CAWSVGDATEAFF. This chain links TRBV30 with TRBJ1-1; D may be TRBD1 (5 bases). Deletions cut 0 bases from V and 4 bases from J, with 9 bases between. Germline V gene sequence: CDR1 GTSNPN, CDR2 SVGIG (reference sequence). CDR3 length: 13 residues. The full variable domain, with the rest looked up from reference TRBV30 and TRBJ1-1, is SQTIHQWPATLVQPVGSPLSLECTVEGTSNPNLYWYRQAAGRGLQLLFYSVGIGQISSEVPQNLSASRPQDRQFILSSKKLLLSDSGFYLCAWSVGDATEAFFGQGTRLTVV.